Following are 15 T cell receptor beta chains from one sample sequenced in a study of cytomegalovirus exposure and HLA in healthy donors. The primer mix had 60 Vbeta and 13 Jbeta primers. Produced via immunoSEQ multiplex PCR; TCRdb's table is partial and in-frame only. The sample records about 120,000 clones, 80% to 85% being singletons. Material for sequencing was PBMCs. These receptors came from a woman aged 40 to 50 in good health and CMV-seronegative.

The J gene is TRBJ1-5, the V gene TRBV6-6; no firm D call. Trimming shortened V by 8 bases and J by 4 bases, and 15 bases separated the two germline ends. The germline CDR1 and CDR2 sequences are MNHNY and SVGAGI (reference sequence). This CDR3 is 14 amino acids long. CDR3 loop: CASQNPISNQPQHF. As DNA, the CDR3 is TGTGCCAGCCAGAACCCAATCTCTAATCAGCCCCAGCATTTT.

V usage is TRBV14 and J usage is TRBJ2-7; D possibly corresponds to TRBD1 (6 bases). This CDR3 has 12 amino acids. The V and J ends lost 8 bases and 3 bases respectively, with 11 bases between them. CDR1 and CDR2 (germline): SGHDN, FVKESK. CDR3 region: CASGQFDYEQYF. In DNA, the CDR3 is TGTGCCAGCGGACAGTTCGACTACGAGCAGTACTTC.

This clone was recorded a few times. The chain uses TRBV6-5 and TRBJ1-1; D is ambiguous. The CDR3 is made up of 16 amino acids. V lost 0 bases and J lost 3, with 14 bases in between. CDR1 and CDR2 from the germline V gene are MNHEY and SVGAGI. The CDR3 region is CASSYSEIPLDTEAFF. CDR3 in DNA: TGTGCCAGCAGTTACTCAGAGATACCCTTGGACACTGAAGCTTTCTTT.

The V gene is TRBV2, the J gene TRBJ1-2; D not certain. Germline assignment: CDR1 SNHLY and CDR2 FYNNEI. The CDR3 is made up of 12 amino acids. The V end lost 9 bases, the J end lost 0 bases, and 8 bases lay between the germline ends. The chain's CDR3 is CARQIANYGYTF. CDR3 bases: TGTGCCAGACAGATAGCTAACTATGGCTACACCTTC.

This sequence joins TRBV5-6 and TRBJ1-2, with TRBD1 matching 10 bases. V dropped 3 bases and J dropped 2; count of bases not matched to a gene: 10. The CDR3 is 17 residues long. From germline, CDR1 is SGHDT and CDR2 YYEEEE. The CDR3 DNA reads as TGTGCCAGCAGCTCTGGGGGGACAGGGGAGAGAAACTATGGCTACACCTTC. It is translated as CASSSGGTGERNYGYTF. The full variable domain, completed using reference TRBV5-6 and TRBJ1-2, is DAGVTQSPTHLIKTRGQQVTLRCSPKSGHDTVSWYQQALGQGPQFIFQYYEEEERQRGNFPDRFSGHQFPNYSSELNVNALLLGDSALYLCASSSGGTGERNYGYTFGSGTRLTVV.

This chain links TRBV4-2 with TRBJ1-1; 8 positions agree with TRBD1. This CDR3 spans 15 amino acids. V gave up 1 base and J gave up 3 bases; unmatched junction bases: 4. CDR1 is LGHNA and CDR2 is YNFKEQ in the germline V gene. The CDR3 here is CASSQGSGGDTEAFF. The CDR3 DNA reads TGTGCCAGCAGCCAAGGGTCAGGGGGCGACACTGAAGCTTTCTTT.

The rearrangement uses TRBV18 and TRBJ1-2, with D perhaps TRBD1 (5 bases). Germline CDR1 and CDR2: KGHSH and LQKENI. The V gene lost 4 bases and the J gene lost 8 bases, with 14 bases spanning the gap. The CDR3 totals 13 residues. CDR3 protein: CASSRTNQGGYTF. CDR3 DNA: TGTGCCAGCTCACGAACAAACCAGGGAGGCTACACCTTC.

This clone came up a few times. The chain links TRBV6-5 to TRBJ1-2, with TRBD1 as a possible D gene (5 bases). The V end lost 8 bases, the J end lost 5 bases, and 9 bases lay between the germline ends. The CDR3 is made up of 11 amino acids. Per the germline V gene, CDR1 is MNHEY and CDR2 is SVGAGI. The CDR3 coding sequence is TGTGCCAGCGGCCAGGGTTATGGCTACACCTTC. As protein: CASGQGYGYTF.

The table lists this clone with a few counts. The J gene is TRBJ1-1, the V gene TRBV28; 8 nucleotides align to TRBD1. Germline CDR1 MDHEN, CDR2 SYDVKM. CDR3 length equals 14 residues. V was pared by 2 bases and J by 3 bases, with 2 bases of the junction left unmatched. CDR3 in DNA: TGTGCCAGCAGTTTAGTCAGGGGGCACACTGAAGCTTTCTTT. Its protein is CASSLVRGHTEAFF.

The genes are TRBV27 and TRBJ1-2; 8 bases line up with TRBD1. The J segment lost 4 bases and the V segment lost 0 bases, leaving 13 bases of the junction unmatched. Germline-derived CDR1 and CDR2 are MNHEY and SMNVEV (reference sequence). The CDR3 spans 18 residues. The CDR3, as DNA: TGTGCCAGCAGTTTATCGCCGAGTGGGTACAGGGGGATCTATGGCTACACCTTC. This translates into CASSLSPSGYRGIYGYTF.

The chain carries TRBV7-9 and TRBJ2-7; 7 positions agree with TRBD1. CDR1 is SEHNR and CDR2 is FQNEAQ in the germline V gene (reference sequence). This CDR3 has 12 residues. Trimming cost V 5 bases and J 5 bases; bases outside gene matches: 3. CDR3 coding DNA: TGTGCCAGCAGCGAAGGGACAGACGAGCAGTACTTC. As protein: CASSEGTDEQYF.

The chain joins TRBV5-5 to TRBJ1-1; the D is unclear. Between the trimmed V and J ends, which lost 0 bases and 6 bases, there was a span of 12 bases. CDR1 is SGHKS and CDR2 is YYEKEE in the germline V gene (reference sequence). The CDR3 contains 14 residues. The DNA of the CDR3 is TGTGCCAGCAGCTTGGTGAGGGAGGGCTCTGAAGCTTTCTTT. It translates to CASSLVREGSEAFF.

This clone was seen only a few times. This chain joins TRBV4-2 and TRBJ2-5, with a tentative D call TRBD1 (5 bases). V dropped 1 base and J dropped 4 bases, with 19 bases sitting between them. This CDR3 is built from 17 residues. Looked up from germline, CDR1 is LGHNA and CDR2 is YNFKEQ. The CDR3 sequence: CASSQAVLRAGRETQYF. CDR3 coding DNA: TGTGCCAGCAGCCAAGCCGTTCTCAGGGCCGGGCGAGAGACCCAGTACTTC.

V and J are TRBV19 and TRBJ1-5; no clear D gene. With 1 base removed from V and 3 bases from J, the gap between germline ends came to 16 bases. CDR3 length equals 17 residues. CDR1 and CDR2 from the germline V gene are LNHDA and SQIVND (reference sequence). The CDR3 region has the DNA TGTGCCAGTAGTATAGCGGGGAGTCGGAGTTCCAATCAGCCCCAGCATTTT. Residues: CASSIAGSRSSNQPQHF.

The rearrangement uses TRBV2 and TRBJ1-5; TRBD1 aligns across 9 bases. The CDR3 consists of 13 residues. Trimming at V came to 6 bases and at J to 6 bases, leaving 3 bases not matched to a gene. Per germline, CDR1 SNHLY and CDR2 FYNNEI. The CDR3 nucleotides read TGTGCCAGCAGCCCGGGACAGGGTCAGCCCCAGCATTTT. Protein sequence: CASSPGQGQPQHF.